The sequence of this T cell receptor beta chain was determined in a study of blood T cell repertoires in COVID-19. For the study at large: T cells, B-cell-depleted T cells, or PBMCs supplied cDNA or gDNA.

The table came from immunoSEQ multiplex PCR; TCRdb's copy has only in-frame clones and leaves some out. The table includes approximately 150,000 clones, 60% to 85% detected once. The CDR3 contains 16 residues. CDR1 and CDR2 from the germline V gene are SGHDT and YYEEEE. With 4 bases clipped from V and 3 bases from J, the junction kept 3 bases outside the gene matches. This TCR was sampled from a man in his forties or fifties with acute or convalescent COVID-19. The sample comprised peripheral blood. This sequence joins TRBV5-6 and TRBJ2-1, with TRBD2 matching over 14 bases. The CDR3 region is CASSLGLAGDYNEQFF. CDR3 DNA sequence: TGTGCCAGCAGCCTGGGACTAGCGGGGGACTACAATGAGCAGTTCTTC.